This T cell receptor (beta chain) was retrieved from a study of neurological immune-mediated disorders. The cDNA was generated by 5'RACE with 10-nucleotide random UMIs. TCRdb recomputed calls from the 5' RACE reads with MiXCR, one row per CDR3 protein. The sample contains about 48,000 distinct CDR3 sequences, roughly 23% of which appear only once. Study results and limitations: None of the CDR3 amino acid sequences found in expanded clones was shared across subjects. This suggests that the TCR-beta repertoires were private in all groups.

V was clipped by 2 bases and J by 1 base, with 14 bases between them. This CDR3 contains 16 residues. CDR1 and CDR2 from the germline V gene are SGHTA and FQGNSA. Unsorted libraries were derived from 2 million PBMCs stored at -80 C. In regard to this clonotype: Its target is not known.

This clonotype originated in an older woman in good health. J is TRBJ2-5 and V is TRBV7-2, with a weak D call TRBD1 (6 bases). The sample taken for sequencing was PBMCs. The CDR3: CASSLPGVRLQETQYF. CDR3 nucleotide sequence: TGTGCCAGCAGCTTACCAGGGGTCAGGCTCCAAGAGACCCAGTACTTC.